The clone carrying this TCR beta chain was picked up a small number of times. Its antigen is currently unknown. The sample comes from a study of cytomegalovirus exposure and HLA in healthy donors. Overall study findings and caveats: Productive status was seen about 90% or about 30% of the time for most TCR beta V segments in an earlier analysis. HLA restriction was apparent for most CMV-associated TCR beta chains in a later analysis.

Researchers ran the PCR with 60 Vbeta and 13 Jbeta primers. As originally analysed: Later analysis identified some 88 million unique TCR beta chains, approximately 11 million shared. TCRdb's copy holds only in-frame clones and misses some; the assay was immunoSEQ multiplex PCR. V and J calls and clone size are copied from that table; D and trimming were computed from the DNA. In the table there are some 200,000 clones, 77% of which are singletons. CDR1 is MNHEY, CDR2 SVGAGI, per germline. This CDR3 comprises 15 residues. The V gene end was trimmed by 5 bases and the J gene end by 0 bases; junction bases not matched to a gene: 6.

The receptor comes from a woman aged 55-70 years in good health and CMV-seropositive. The chain links TRBV6-5 to TRBJ2-7, with TRBD1 matching over 8 bases. Specimen: PBMCs. In nucleotides, the CDR3 is TGTGCCAGCAGTCGGGACAGGCGTGGCTCCTACGAGCAGTACTTC. Residues: CASSRDRRGSYEQYF.